The 7 T cell receptor beta chains presented below share a single source sample, sequenced in a study of T cell changes during pregnancy in multiple sclerosis. Profiling relied on immunoSEQ multiplex PCR, and the TCRdb table lists in-frame clones only, not all of them. Here the sample spans 45,000 to 55,000 clones, roughly 90% being singletons. The specimen comprised peripheral blood, sampled in the first trimester of pregnancy. These receptors all come from a female donor in good health, enrolled as a control in a pregnancy study.

This rearrangement joins TRBV6-4 to TRBJ2-2, with 11 bases lining up with TRBD2. The CDR3 covers 16 residues. Germline values: CDR1 MRHNA, CDR2 SNTAGT. V gave up 0 bases and J gave up 4 bases; unmatched junction bases: 1. CDR3 coding DNA: TGTGCCAGCAGTGACTCTAGCGGGGGGGCCACCGGGGAGCTGTTTTTT. Encoded protein: CASSDSSGGATGELFF.

This clone showed up just a few times. V is TRBV6-5 and J is TRBJ2-7; 11 bases map to TRBD2. From germline, CDR1 is MNHEY and CDR2 SVGAGI. This CDR3 region has 15 residues. V lost 7 bases, J lost 0 bases, and 5 bases stayed unmatched. The CDR3 reads CASTPTSGSSYEQYF. Written as DNA, the CDR3 is TGTGCCAGCACCCCTACTAGCGGGAGCTCCTACGAGCAGTACTTC.

The J gene is TRBJ1-1, the V gene TRBV5-5, with a tentative D call TRBD1 (5 bases). Germline V gives CDR1 SGHKS, CDR2 YYEKEE (reference sequence). Trimming took off 1 base at V and 7 bases at J, with 17 bases between the two ends. The CDR3 is 15 residues long. This chain's CDR3 is CASSLSDSQWGEAFF. The CDR3 region has the DNA TGTGCCAGCAGCTTGTCCGACAGTCAATGGGGTGAAGCTTTCTTT.

This chain connects TRBV7-9 to TRBJ2-7; 7 bases fit TRBD1. From germline, CDR1 is SEHNR and CDR2 FQNEAQ (reference sequence). The length of the CDR3 is 14 residues. Germline trimming cut 3 bases from V and 4 bases from J; bases unmatched to any gene: 6. Here the CDR3 reads CASSFEGAYYEQYF. The CDR3 DNA reads as TGTGCCAGCAGCTTCGAGGGGGCATATTACGAGCAGTACTTC.

The chain couples TRBV7-9 to TRBJ2-1; possibly TRBD2 for D (7 bases). The V and J ends lost 3 bases and 5 bases respectively, with 17 bases between them. This CDR3 contains 16 residues. Germline CDR1 and CDR2: SEHNR and FQNEAQ (reference sequence). The CDR3 DNA reads TGTGCCAGCAGCTTTCTATCGGCGGGGGCCGACAATGAGCAGTTCTTC. This translates into CASSFLSAGADNEQFF.

The genes are TRBV7-3 and TRBJ2-1; weak D call: TRBD2 (5 bases). Trimming pared 8 bases from V and 0 bases from J, leaving 14 bases between. The CDR3 loop spans 15 amino acids. The germline V gene encodes CDR1 SGHTA and CDR2 FQGTGA. CDR3 in amino acids: CASALERSSYNEQFF. CDR3 nucleotides: TGTGCCAGCGCTCTAGAGCGGTCCTCCTACAATGAGCAGTTCTTC.

V is TRBV5-1 and J is TRBJ2-2, with a tentative D call TRBD1 (6 bases). The CDR3 has 16 amino acids. Germline V gives CDR1 SGHRS, CDR2 YFSETQ. Trimming took off 4 bases at V and 4 bases at J, with 17 bases between the two ends. The CDR3 DNA sequence: TGCGCCAGCAGCGTCCGGGACAAGGGGTCCACCGGGGAGCTGTTTTTT. Its translation: CASSVRDKGSTGELFF.